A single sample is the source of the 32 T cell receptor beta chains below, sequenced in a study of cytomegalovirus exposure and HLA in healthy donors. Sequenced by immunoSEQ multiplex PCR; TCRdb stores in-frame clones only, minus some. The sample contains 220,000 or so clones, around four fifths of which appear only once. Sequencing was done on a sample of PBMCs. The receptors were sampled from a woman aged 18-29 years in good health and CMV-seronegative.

The CDR3 is CASSLEGISGYEQYF. For the CDR3, the DNA is TGCGCCAGCAGCTTGGAGGGTATATCGGGCTACGAGCAGTACTTC. The chain uses TRBV5-1 and TRBJ2-7; D remains ambiguous. V lost 0 bases and J lost 3, with 13 bases in between. The CDR3 is 15 amino acids. Germline-derived CDR1 and CDR2 are SGHRS and YFSETQ.

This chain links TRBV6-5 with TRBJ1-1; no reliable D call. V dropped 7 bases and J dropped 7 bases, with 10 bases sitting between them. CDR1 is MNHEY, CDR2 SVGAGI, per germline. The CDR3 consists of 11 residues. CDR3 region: CASKEDREAFF. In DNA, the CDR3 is TGTGCCAGCAAGGAGGACCGTGAAGCTTTCTTT.

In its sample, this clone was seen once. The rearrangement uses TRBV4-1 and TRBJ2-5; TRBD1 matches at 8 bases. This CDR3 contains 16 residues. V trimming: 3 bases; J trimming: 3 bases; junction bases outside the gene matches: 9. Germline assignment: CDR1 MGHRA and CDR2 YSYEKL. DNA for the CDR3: TGCGCCAGCAGCCACTCCACGCCGGACAGGGAAGAGACCCAGTACTTC. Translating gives CASSHSTPDREETQYF.

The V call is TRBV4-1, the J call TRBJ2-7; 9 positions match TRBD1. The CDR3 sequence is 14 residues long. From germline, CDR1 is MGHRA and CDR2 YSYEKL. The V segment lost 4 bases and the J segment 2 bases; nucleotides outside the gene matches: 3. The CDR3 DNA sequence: TGCGCCAGCAGCCGGGGACAGGGCGCCTACGAGCAGTACTTC. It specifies CASSRGQGAYEQYF.

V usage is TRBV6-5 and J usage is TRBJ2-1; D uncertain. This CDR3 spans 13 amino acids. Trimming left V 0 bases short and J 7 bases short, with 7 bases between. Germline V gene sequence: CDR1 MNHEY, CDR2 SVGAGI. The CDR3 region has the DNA TGTGCCAGCAGTTACTCAGGGCTGAATGAGCAGTTCTTC. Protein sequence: CASSYSGLNEQFF.

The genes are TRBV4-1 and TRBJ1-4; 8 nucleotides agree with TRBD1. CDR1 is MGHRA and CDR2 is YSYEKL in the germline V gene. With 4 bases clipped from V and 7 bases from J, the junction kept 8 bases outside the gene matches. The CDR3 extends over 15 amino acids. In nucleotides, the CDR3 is TGCGCCAGCAGCCCCACAGGGGGAGGTGGTGAAAAACTGTTTTTT. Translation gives CASSPTGGGGEKLFF.

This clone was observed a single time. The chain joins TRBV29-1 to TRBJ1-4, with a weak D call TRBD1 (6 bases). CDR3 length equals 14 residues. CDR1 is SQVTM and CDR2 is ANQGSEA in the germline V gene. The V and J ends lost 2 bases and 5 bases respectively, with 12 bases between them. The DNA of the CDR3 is TGCAGCGTTGAACTAGGACAGAAGAATGAAAAACTGTTTTTT. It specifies CSVELGQKNEKLFF.

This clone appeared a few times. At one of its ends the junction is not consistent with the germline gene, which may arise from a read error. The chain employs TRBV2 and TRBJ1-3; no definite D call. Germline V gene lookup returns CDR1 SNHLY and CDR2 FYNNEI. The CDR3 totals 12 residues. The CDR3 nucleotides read TGTGCCAGCAGTTTACTAACCGGACCCTCGGATTTT. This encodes CASSLLTGPSDF.

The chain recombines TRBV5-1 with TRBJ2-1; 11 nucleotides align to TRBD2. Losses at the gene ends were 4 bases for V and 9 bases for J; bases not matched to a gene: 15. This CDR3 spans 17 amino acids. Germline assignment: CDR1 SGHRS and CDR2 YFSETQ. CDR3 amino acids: CASSPQGIAGGHGEQFF. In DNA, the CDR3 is TGCGCCAGCAGCCCCCAGGGGATAGCGGGGGGGCATGGTGAGCAGTTCTTC.

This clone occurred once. CDR3 bases: TGCGCCAGCAGCCCGGCGAGGGACAGGTACAATGAGCAGTTCTTC. Translating gives CASSPARDRYNEQFF. This chain joins TRBV5-1 and TRBJ2-1; 8 positions match TRBD1. J gave up 4 bases and V 4 bases, and 7 bases lay outside the gene matches. This CDR3 spans 15 amino acids. Germline loops: CDR1 SGHRS, CDR2 YFSETQ.

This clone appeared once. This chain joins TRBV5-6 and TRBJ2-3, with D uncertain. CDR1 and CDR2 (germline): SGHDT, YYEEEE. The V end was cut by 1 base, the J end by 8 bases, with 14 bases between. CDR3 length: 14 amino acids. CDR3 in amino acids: CASSLSASFGTQYF. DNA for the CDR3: TGTGCCAGCAGCTTGTCGGCCTCCTTTGGTACGCAGTATTTT.

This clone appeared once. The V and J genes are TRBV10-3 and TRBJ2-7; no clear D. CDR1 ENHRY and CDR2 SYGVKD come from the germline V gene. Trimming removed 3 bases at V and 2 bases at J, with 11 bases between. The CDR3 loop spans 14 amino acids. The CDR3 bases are TGTGCCATCAGTGACCCAACAGTAACCTACGAGCAGTACTTC. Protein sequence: CAISDPTVTYEQYF.

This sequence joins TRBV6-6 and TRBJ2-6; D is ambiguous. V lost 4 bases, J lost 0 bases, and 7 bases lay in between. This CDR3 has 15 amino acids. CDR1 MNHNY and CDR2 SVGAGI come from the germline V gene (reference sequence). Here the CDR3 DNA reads TGTGCCAGCAGTTTTAAGGTCTCTGGGGCCAACGTCCTGACTTTC. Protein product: CASSFKVSGANVLTF.

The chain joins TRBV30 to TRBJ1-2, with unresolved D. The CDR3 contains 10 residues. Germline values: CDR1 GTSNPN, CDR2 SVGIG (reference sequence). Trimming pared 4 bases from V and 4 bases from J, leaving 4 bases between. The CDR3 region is CAWKSYGYTF. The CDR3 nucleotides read TGTGCCTGGAAGAGCTATGGCTACACCTTC.

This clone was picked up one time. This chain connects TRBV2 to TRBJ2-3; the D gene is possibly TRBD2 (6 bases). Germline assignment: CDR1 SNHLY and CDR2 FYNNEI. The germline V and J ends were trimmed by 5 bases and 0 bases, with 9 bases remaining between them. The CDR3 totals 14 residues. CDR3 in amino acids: CASSWSGSTDTQYF. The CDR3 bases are TGTGCCAGCAGTTGGAGCGGGAGCACAGATACGCAGTATTTT.

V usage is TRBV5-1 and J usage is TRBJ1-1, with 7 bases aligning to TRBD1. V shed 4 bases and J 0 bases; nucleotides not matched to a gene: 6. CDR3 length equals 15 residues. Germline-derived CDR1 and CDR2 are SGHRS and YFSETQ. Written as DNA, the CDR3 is TGCGCCAGCAGCCCTCAGGGGGACATGAACACTGAAGCTTTCTTT. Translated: CASSPQGDMNTEAFF.

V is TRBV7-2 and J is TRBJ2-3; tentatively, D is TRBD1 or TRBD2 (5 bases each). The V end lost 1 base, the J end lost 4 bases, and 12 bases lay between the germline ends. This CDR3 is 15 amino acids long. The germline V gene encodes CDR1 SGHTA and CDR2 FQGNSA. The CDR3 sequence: CASSLVSRGADTQYF. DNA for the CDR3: TGTGCCAGCAGCTTAGTTTCCCGGGGCGCAGATACGCAGTATTTT.

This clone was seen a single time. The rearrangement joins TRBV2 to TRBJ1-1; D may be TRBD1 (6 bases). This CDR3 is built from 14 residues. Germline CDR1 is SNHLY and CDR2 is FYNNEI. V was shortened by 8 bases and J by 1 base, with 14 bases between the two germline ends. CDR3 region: CASRTGGRNTEAFF. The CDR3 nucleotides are TGTGCCAGCCGCACCGGGGGCAGGAACACTGAAGCTTTCTTT.

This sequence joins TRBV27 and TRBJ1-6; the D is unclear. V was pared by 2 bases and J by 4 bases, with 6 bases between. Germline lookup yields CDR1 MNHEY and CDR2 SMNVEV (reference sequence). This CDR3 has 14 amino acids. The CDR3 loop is CASSLNSYNSPLHF. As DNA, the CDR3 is TGTGCCAGCAGTTTAAACAGTTATAATTCACCCCTCCACTTT.

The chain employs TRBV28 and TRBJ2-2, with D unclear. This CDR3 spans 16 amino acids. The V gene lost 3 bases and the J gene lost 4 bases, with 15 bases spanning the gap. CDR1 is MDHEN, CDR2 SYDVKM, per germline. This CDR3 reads CASSFPGTRSTGELFF. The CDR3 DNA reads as TGTGCCAGCAGTTTTCCAGGAACCCGTAGCACCGGGGAGCTGTTTTTT.

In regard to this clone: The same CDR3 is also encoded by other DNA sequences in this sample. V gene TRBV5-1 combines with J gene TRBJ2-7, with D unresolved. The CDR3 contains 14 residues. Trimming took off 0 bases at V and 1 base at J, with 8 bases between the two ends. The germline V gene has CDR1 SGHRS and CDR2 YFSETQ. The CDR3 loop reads CASSLGPASYEQYF. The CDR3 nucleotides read TGCGCCAGCAGCTTGGGCCCGGCTTCCTACGAGCAGTACTTC.

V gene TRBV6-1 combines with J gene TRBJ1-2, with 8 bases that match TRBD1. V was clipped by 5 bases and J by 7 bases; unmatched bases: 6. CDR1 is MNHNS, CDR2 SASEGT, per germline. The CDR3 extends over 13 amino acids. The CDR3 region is CASSTGGAVGYTF. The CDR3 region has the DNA TGTGCCAGCAGTACAGGGGGAGCGGTTGGCTACACCTTC.

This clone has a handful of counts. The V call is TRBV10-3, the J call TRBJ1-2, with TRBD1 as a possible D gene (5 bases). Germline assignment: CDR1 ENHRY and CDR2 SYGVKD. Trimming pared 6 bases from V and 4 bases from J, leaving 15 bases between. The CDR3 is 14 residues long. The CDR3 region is CAISAGTAIYGYTF. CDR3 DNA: TGTGCCATCAGCGCCGGGACCGCTATCTATGGCTACACCTTC.

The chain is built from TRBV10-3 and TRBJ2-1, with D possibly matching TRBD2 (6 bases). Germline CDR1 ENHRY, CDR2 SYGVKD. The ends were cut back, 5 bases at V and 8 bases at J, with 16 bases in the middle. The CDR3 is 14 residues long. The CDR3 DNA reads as TGTGCCATCAGTCGGGACTCAGGAGTGGATGAGCAGTTCTTC. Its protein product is CAISRDSGVDEQFF.

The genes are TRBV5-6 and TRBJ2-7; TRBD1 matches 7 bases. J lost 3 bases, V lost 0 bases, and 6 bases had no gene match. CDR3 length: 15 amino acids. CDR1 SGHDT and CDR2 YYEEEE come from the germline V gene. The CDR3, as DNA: TGTGCCAGCAGCTTGGCTGGTGACAGGGTCTACGAGCAGTACTTC. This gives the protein CASSLAGDRVYEQYF.

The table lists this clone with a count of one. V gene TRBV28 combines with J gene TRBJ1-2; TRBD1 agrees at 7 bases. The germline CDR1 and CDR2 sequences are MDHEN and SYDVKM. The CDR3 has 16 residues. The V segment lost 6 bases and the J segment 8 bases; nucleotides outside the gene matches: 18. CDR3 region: CASSLRQGGRGGGYTF. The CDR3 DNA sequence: TGTGCCAGCAGCTTAAGACAGGGAGGAAGAGGGGGAGGCTACACCTTC.

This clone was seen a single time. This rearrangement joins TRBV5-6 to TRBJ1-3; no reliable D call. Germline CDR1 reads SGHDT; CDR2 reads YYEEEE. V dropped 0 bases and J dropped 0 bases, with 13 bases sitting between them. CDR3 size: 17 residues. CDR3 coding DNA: TGTGCCAGCAGCTTGGCCGGCATCAGCCGCTCTGGAAACACCATATATTTT. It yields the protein CASSLAGISRSGNTIYF.

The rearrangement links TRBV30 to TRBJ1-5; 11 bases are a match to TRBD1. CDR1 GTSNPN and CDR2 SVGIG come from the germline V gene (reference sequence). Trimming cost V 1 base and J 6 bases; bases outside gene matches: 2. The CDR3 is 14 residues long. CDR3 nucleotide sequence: TGTGCCTGGAGTGGAGGGACAGGGGGTCAGCCCCAGCATTTT. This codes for CAWSGGTGGQPQHF.

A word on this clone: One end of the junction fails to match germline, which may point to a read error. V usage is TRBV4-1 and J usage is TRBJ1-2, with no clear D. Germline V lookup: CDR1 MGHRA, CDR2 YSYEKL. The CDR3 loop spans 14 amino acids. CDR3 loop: CASTQREVSYGYTF. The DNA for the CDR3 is TGCGCCAGCACCCAACGCGAGGTGTCCTATGGCTACACCTTC.

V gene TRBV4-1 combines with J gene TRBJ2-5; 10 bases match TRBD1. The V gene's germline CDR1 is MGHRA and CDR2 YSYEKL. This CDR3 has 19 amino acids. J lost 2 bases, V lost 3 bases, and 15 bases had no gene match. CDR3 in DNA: TGCGCCAGCAGCCACCCTTCCCAAACCGGGACAGGGGCACAAGAGACCCAGTACTTC. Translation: CASSHPSQTGTGAQETQYF.

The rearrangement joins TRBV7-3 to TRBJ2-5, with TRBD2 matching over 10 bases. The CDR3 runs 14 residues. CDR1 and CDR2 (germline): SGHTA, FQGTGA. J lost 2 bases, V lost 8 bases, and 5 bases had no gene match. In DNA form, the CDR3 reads TGTGCCAGCTCCCCTAGCGGGAGTCAAGAGACCCAGTACTTC. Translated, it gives CASSPSGSQETQYF. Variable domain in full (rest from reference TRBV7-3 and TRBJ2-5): GAGVSQTPSNKVTEKGKYVELRCDPISGHTALYWYRQSLGQGPEFLIYFQGTGAADDSGLPNDRFFAVRPEGSVSTLKIQRTERGDSAVYLCASSPSGSQETQYFGPGTRLLVL.

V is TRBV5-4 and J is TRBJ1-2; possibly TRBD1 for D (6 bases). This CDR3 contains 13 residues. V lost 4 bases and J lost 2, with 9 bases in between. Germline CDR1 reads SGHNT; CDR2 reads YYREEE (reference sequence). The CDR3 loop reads CASSLDSNYGYTF. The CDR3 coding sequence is TGTGCCAGCAGCCTGGACAGCAACTATGGCTACACCTTC.